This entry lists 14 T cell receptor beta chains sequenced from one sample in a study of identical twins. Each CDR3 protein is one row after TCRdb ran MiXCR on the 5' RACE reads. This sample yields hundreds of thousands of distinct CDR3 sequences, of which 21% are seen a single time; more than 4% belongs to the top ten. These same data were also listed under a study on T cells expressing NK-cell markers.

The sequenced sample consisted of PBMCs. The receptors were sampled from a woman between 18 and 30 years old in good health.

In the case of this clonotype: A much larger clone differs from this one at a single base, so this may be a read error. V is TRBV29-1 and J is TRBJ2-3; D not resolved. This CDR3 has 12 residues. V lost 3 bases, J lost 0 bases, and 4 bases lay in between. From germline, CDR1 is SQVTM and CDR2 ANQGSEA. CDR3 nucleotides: TGCAGCGTTGACTCTAGCACAGATACGCAGTATTTT. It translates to CSVDSSTDTQYF.

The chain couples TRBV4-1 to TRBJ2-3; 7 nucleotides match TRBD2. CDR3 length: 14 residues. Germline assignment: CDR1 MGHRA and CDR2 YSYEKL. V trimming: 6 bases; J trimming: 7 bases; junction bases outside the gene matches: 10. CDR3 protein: CASSSLAVGNTQYF. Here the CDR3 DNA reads TGCGCCAGCAGTTCGCTAGCGGTGGGTAATACGCAGTATTTT.

CDR3 sequence (DNA): TGCAGTGCTGGTCGCGTTAAGACTAGCGGTTACAATGAGCAGTTCTTC. It is translated as CSAGRVKTSGYNEQFF. The V gene is TRBV20-1, the J gene TRBJ2-1, with 9 bases lining up with TRBD2. The ends lost 5 bases at V and 4 bases at J; junction bases unmatched: 12. Germline V gives CDR1 DFQATT, CDR2 SNEGSKA (reference sequence). The CDR3 extends over 16 amino acids.

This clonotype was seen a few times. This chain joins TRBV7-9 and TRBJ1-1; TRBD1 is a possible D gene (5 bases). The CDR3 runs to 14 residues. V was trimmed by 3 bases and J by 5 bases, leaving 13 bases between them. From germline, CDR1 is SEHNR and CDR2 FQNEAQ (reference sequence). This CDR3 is CASSLDFGGTEAFF. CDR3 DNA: TGTGCCAGCAGCTTGGATTTCGGGGGAACTGAAGCTTTCTTT.

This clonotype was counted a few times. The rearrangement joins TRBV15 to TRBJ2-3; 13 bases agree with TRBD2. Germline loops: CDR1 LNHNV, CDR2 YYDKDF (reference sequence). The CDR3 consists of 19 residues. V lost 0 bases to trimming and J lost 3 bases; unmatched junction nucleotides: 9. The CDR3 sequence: CATSRDRGTSGGATDTQYF. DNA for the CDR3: TGTGCCACCAGCAGAGATCGGGGAACTAGCGGGGGGGCAACAGATACGCAGTATTTT.

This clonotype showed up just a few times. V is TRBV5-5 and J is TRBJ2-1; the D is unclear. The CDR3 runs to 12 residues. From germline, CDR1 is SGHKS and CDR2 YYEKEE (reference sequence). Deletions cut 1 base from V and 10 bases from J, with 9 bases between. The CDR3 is CASSLKPAEQFF. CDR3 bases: TGTGCCAGCAGCTTGAAGCCGGCAGAGCAGTTCTTC.

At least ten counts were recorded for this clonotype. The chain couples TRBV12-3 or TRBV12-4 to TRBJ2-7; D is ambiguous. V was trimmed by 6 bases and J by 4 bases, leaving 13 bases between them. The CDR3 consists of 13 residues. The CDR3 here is CASSPTDGYEQYF. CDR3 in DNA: TGTGCCAGCAGCCCTACAGACGGGTACGAGCAGTACTTC.

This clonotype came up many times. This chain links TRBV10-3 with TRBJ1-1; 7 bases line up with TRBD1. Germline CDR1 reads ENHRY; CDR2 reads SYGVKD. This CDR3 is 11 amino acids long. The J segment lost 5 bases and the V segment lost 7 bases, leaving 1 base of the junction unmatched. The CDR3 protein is CAITGGTEAFF. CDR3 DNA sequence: TGTGCCATCACAGGGGGAACTGAAGCTTTCTTT.

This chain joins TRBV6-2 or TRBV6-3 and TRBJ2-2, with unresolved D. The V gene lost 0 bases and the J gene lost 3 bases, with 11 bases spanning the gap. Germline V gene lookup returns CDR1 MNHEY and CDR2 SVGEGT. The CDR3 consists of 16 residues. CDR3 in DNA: TGTGCCAGCAGTTACTCGTGGGTGGAATACACCGGGGAGCTGTTTTTT. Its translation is CASSYSWVEYTGELFF.

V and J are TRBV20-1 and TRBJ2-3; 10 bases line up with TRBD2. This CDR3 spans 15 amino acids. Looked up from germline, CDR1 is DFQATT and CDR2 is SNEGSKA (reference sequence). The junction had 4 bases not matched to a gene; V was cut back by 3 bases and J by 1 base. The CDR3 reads CSARGTSAGTDTQYF. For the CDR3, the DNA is TGCAGTGCTAGGGGGACTAGCGCAGGCACAGATACGCAGTATTTT.

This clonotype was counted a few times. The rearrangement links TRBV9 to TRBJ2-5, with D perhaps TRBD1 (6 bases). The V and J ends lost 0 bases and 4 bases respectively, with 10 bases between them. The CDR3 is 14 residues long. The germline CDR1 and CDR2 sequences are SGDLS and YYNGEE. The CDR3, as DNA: TGTGCCAGCAGCGTAGGAACAGGGCGAGAGACCCAGTACTTC. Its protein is CASSVGTGRETQYF. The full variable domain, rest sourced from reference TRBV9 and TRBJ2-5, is DSGVTQTPKHLITATGQRVTLRCSPRSGDLSVYWYQQSLDQGLQFLIQYYNGEERAKGNILERFSAQQFPDLHSELNLSSLELGDSALYFCASSVGTGRETQYFGPGTRLLVL.

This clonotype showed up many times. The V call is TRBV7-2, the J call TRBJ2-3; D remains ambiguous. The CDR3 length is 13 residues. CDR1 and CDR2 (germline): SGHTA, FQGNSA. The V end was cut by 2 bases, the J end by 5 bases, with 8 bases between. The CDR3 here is CASSLRQRDTQYF. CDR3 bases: TGTGCCAGCAGCTTAAGGCAACGAGATACGCAGTATTTT.

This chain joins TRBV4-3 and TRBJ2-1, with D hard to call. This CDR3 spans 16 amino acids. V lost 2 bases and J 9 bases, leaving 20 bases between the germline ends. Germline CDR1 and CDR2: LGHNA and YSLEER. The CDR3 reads CASSQRAWDHFSEQFF. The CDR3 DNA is TGCGCCAGCAGCCAAAGAGCTTGGGATCACTTTAGTGAGCAGTTCTTC.

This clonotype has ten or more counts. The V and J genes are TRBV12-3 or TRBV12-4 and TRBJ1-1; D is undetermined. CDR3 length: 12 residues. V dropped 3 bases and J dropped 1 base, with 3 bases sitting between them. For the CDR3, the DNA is TGTGCCAGCAGTTTTACGAACACTGAAGCTTTCTTT. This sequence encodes CASSFTNTEAFF.